The 7 T cell receptor beta chains below come from one sample, sequenced in a study of CD8 T cells in Susac syndrome. The RNA, 0.5 to 1 ug, was put through reverse transcription using random hexamers. TCRdb ran MiXCR on the immunoSEQ multiplex PCR reads and lists one entry per CDR3 protein. The profile shows tens of thousands of distinct CDR3 sequences, over 90% of them singletons. What was sequenced was CD8+ T cells from PBMCs. The receptors were sampled from a human donor in good health.

V gene TRBV10-2 combines with J gene TRBJ2-5; perhaps D is TRBD1 or TRBD2 (5 bases each). CDR1 and CDR2 (germline): WSHSY, SAAADI. CDR3 length: 15 amino acids. Trimming removed 0 bases at V and 6 bases at J, with 14 bases between. CDR3 bases: TGCGCCAGCAGTGAGTCATCCGGGGCCTCGAAGACCCAGTACTTC. This sequence encodes CASSESSGASKTQYF.

The chain is built from TRBV29-1 and TRBJ2-4, with D perhaps TRBD1 (5 bases). The CDR3 has 16 residues. The V gene lost 3 bases and the J gene lost 2 bases, with 17 bases spanning the gap. Germline V CDR1 and CDR2: SQVTM, ANQGSEA. The CDR3 nucleotides are TGCAGCGTTGACGGTCTAGGGCAGGGCCCCAAAAACATTCAGTACTTC. Residues: CSVDGLGQGPKNIQYF.

The J gene is TRBJ2-4, the V gene TRBV29-1; 9 bases are a match to TRBD1. Germline lookup yields CDR1 SQVTM and CDR2 ANQGSEA. The CDR3 sequence is 14 residues long. The junction had 4 bases not matched to a gene; V was cut back by 6 bases and J by 1 base. CDR3 protein: CSVGQGIAKNIQYF. DNA for the CDR3: TGCAGCGTAGGACAGGGGATTGCCAAAAACATTCAGTACTTC.

The chain recombines TRBV9 with TRBJ1-2, with D perhaps matching TRBD1 (5 bases). Between the trimmed V and J ends, which lost 3 bases and 4 bases, there was a span of 16 bases. Germline loops: CDR1 SGDLS, CDR2 YYNGEE. CDR3 length: 15 amino acids. As DNA, the CDR3 is TGTGCCAGCAGCGGACAGATCCCCACCTTCTATGGCTACACCTTC. Protein product: CASSGQIPTFYGYTF.

The chain joins TRBV5-6 to TRBJ2-5; TRBD1 is a possible D gene (6 bases). Germline lookup yields CDR1 SGHDT and CDR2 YYEEEE. Trimming pared 5 bases from V and 8 bases from J, leaving 13 bases between. This CDR3 region has 12 residues. The CDR3 DNA is TGTGCCAGCAGTTCCCAGGGGCGCACCCAGTACTTC. It specifies CASSSQGRTQYF. The variable domain in full, completed from reference TRBV5-6 and TRBJ2-5, reads DAGVTQSPTHLIKTRGQQVTLRCSPKSGHDTVSWYQQALGQGPQFIFQYYEEEERQRGNFPDRFSGHQFPNYSSELNVNALLLGDSALYLCASSSQGRTQYFGPGTRLLVL.

The chain recombines TRBV7-8 with TRBJ2-7, with D uncertain. This CDR3 spans 15 amino acids. V lost 6 bases to trimming and J lost 3 bases, with 18 bases between them. Germline V gene lookup returns CDR1 SGHVS and CDR2 FQNEAQ. The CDR3, as DNA: TGTGCCAGCAGAGCTACCGTCAATGGTCTCTACGAGCAGTACGTC. It encodes CASRATVNGLYEQYV.

This chain links TRBV3-1 with TRBJ1-1, with no clear D. The germline V gene encodes CDR1 LGHDT and CDR2 YNNKEL (reference sequence). This CDR3 is 14 amino acids long. Deletions cut 4 bases from V and 1 base from J, with 10 bases between. The CDR3 DNA reads TGTGCCAGCAGCCTCCAACTTGGGAACACTGAAGCTTTCTTT. This translates into CASSLQLGNTEAFF.